This TCR beta chain was sequenced in a study of blood T cell repertoires in COVID-19 (dated by TCRdb to the early 2020s). Notes on the research overall: Samples from collaborators originated in the United States, Italy and Spain and spanned both the acute and convalescent phases of COVID-19. The dataset comprised deeply sampled blood TCRbeta repertoires from subjects exposed to, actively infected with, or recovered from COVID-19. Where available, HLA class I and class II types were obtained from metadata supplied by the sample provider rather than from assay-based typing. The repertoires were released in a freely available public database intended as a resource for research on the immune response to SARS-CoV-2. A de-identified subject ID, COVID-19 status, age in years and sex were almost always included in the sample metadata. The samples were drawn from the first 160 participants of the ongoing ImmuneRACE study and from roughly 1,300 subjects provided by 6 global collaborators. The prospective study material was composed of cDNA or gDNA derived from T cells, B-cell-depleted T cells, or PBMCs.

Collaborating institutions collected whole blood in K2EDTA tubes following their own protocols. For TCRbeta analysis, collaborators shipped samples as frozen whole blood, isolated PBMCs, or DNA extracted from either of those sample types. Remarks on this clone: Its antigen has not been determined. There are no base qualities to consult, and no much larger clone falls within one base.

The immunoSEQ Assay, a bias-controlled multiplex PCR, was used to amplify TCRbeta CDR3 regions from genomic DNA. In the paper's pipeline: Nucleated cell counts per sample were estimated from amplification of reference gene primers within the assay. To quantify the absolute abundance of each unique TCRbeta CDR3 rearrangement, sequence reads were collapsed and filtered. For each sample, productive Simpson clonality was calculated by taking the square root of Simpson's diversity index across productive rearrangements. Entries here come from immuneACCESS through TCRdb and include only in-frame sequences with V and J called. Some clones fail to appear in such tables; in the studies checked, an unresolved V gene covers under half of the shortfall, and the cause of the remainder is unknown. The V and J calls and clone size are taken from that table; D and trimming were inferred from the DNA. The sample has over 120,000 clones on record, approximately 80% of them singletons. About 1.8% of the sample comes from the top ten.

The research as a whole found: The amount of clinical and demographic metadata varied by source and participant and was provided uncurated.

The sequence was collected from a woman in her sixties with acute or convalescent COVID-19. Sequencing was carried out using peripheral blood.

The CDR3: CATSRGDRGRDTQYF. The sequence in DNA is TGTGCCACCAGCAGAGGGGACAGGGGGAGAGATACGCAGTATTTT. This sequence uses TRBV15 and TRBJ2-3; the junction holds 11 bases that match TRBD1. V is trimmed back by 1 base and J by 5 bases, and the junction contains 2 bases that no gene match accounts for. Per the germline V gene (reference sequence), LNHNV is the CDR1 and YYDKDF is the CDR2. There are 15 amino acids in the CDR3, from cysteine to phenylalanine inclusive. Left in the record is the CDR3 DNA by itself, 45 bases read in frame from the first base.